Listed below are T cell receptor beta chains from one sample, sequenced in a study. TCRdb used MiXCR to reprocess the 5' RACE reads, holding one entry per CDR3 protein. The table has tens of thousands of distinct CDR3 sequences, 28% seen once. The sequencing sample was made of naive CD4+ T cells sorted from blood. These receptors were taken from a female donor with breast cancer. Each CDR3 is given with its conserved first and last residue. Each record gives: D gene, V gene, J gene, clone size, CDR3 length, CDR3 DNA, CDR3 protein. The D gene is left open where the match is weak. Clone sizes are given selectively: once, few, many, or a class where the clone is expanded.

d_call: NA
v_call: TRBV20-1
j_call: TRBJ1-2
clone_size: NA
cdr3_length: 13
cdr3_nt: TGCAGTGCTAGAGGTGGGGACAACTATGGCTACACCTTC
cdr3_aa: CSARGGDNYGYTF

d_call: NA
v_call: TRBV20-1
j_call: TRBJ2-2
clone_size: NA
cdr3_length: 16
cdr3_nt: TGCAGTGCCCTGACTACTGGGGGGCGCAACACCGGGGAGCTGTTTTTT
cdr3_aa: CSALTTGGRNTGELFF

d_call: NA
v_call: TRBV7-9
j_call: TRBJ2-2
clone_size: many
cdr3_length: 15
cdr3_nt: TGTGCCAGCAGCCCGCATAGCATTCGGGCCGGGGAGCTGTTTTTT
cdr3_aa: CASSPHSIRAGELFF

d_call: TRBD1
v_call: TRBV7-9
j_call: TRBJ1-1
clone_size: few
cdr3_length: 14
cdr3_nt: TGTGCCAGCAGCAAGGGACAGGGGGGGACTGAAGCTTTCTTT
cdr3_aa: CASSKGQGGTEAFF

d_call: TRBD2
v_call: TRBV4-2
j_call: TRBJ2-1
clone_size: many
cdr3_length: 15
cdr3_nt: TGTGCCAGCAGCCAGGGAGCGGGAGGTGACAATGAGCAGTTCTTC
cdr3_aa: CASSQGAGGDNEQFF

d_call: NA
v_call: TRBV4-1
j_call: TRBJ1-2
clone_size: few
cdr3_length: 11
cdr3_nt: TGCGCCAGCAGCCGTGACAAGGGCTTGCTCTTC
cdr3_aa: CASSRDKGLLF

d_call: NA
v_call: TRBV5-1
j_call: TRBJ1-5
clone_size: many
cdr3_length: 13
cdr3_nt: TGCGCCAGCAGCTTGGACCCTGACCAGCCCCAGCATTTT
cdr3_aa: CASSLDPDQPQHF

d_call: NA
v_call: TRBV5-1
j_call: TRBJ2-3
clone_size: few
cdr3_length: 14
cdr3_nt: TGCGCCAGCAGCTTGGCCCAGGGGACAGATACGCAGTATTTT
cdr3_aa: CASSLAQGTDTQYF

d_call: TRBD2
v_call: TRBV6-1
j_call: TRBJ2-1
clone_size: NA
cdr3_length: 16
cdr3_nt: TGTGCCAGCAGTGATCTGGGGAGGGCCGTTAGCTATGAGCAGTTCTTC
cdr3_aa: CASSDLGRAVSYEQFF

d_call: NA
v_call: TRBV20-1
j_call: TRBJ1-6
clone_size: many
cdr3_length: 13
cdr3_nt: TGCAGTCCCTACTACCGACTTGGGTCACCCCTCCACTTT
cdr3_aa: CSPYYRLGSPLHF

d_call: NA
v_call: TRBV5-1
j_call: TRBJ2-7
clone_size: few
cdr3_length: 15
cdr3_nt: TGCGCCAGCAGCCCGTCGGCATTTTTGGACTACGAGCAGTACTTC
cdr3_aa: CASSPSAFLDYEQYF

d_call: NA
v_call: TRBV20-1
j_call: TRBJ2-4
clone_size: NA
cdr3_length: 18
cdr3_nt: TGCAGTGCTAGAGAGGCTCCCCTAGGACGGCTGGCCAAAAACATTCGGTACTTC
cdr3_aa: CSAREAPLGRLAKNIRYF

d_call: TRBD2
v_call: TRBV12-3/TRBV12-4
j_call: TRBJ2-1
clone_size: once
cdr3_length: 15
cdr3_nt: TGTACCAGCAGTGCCGGACTAGCGGGACAGAATGAGCAGTTCTTC
cdr3_aa: CTSSAGLAGQNEQFF

d_call: NA
v_call: TRBV5-1
j_call: TRBJ1-1
clone_size: NA
cdr3_length: 16
cdr3_nt: TGCGCCAGCACCTCAGGGTTGGCCGCTATGAACACTGAAGCTTTCTTT
cdr3_aa: CASTSGLAAMNTEAFF

d_call: NA
v_call: TRBV7-9
j_call: TRBJ1-2
clone_size: few
cdr3_length: 13
cdr3_nt: TGTGCCAGCACCCTTAGGGGGGGCTATGGCTACACCTTC
cdr3_aa: CASTLRGGYGYTF

d_call: TRBD2
v_call: TRBV5-1
j_call: TRBJ2-3
clone_size: NA
cdr3_length: 16
cdr3_nt: TGCGCCAGCAGCTTGGACCCGGGGGGGCGCACAGATACGCAGTATTTT
cdr3_aa: CASSLDPGGRTDTQYF

d_call: NA
v_call: TRBV3-1
j_call: TRBJ1-1
clone_size: NA
cdr3_length: 13
cdr3_nt: TGTGCCAGTAGCCGGGAACCGAACACTGAAGCTTTCTTT
cdr3_aa: CASSREPNTEAFF

d_call: NA
v_call: TRBV5-6
j_call: TRBJ2-4
clone_size: few
cdr3_length: 15
cdr3_nt: TGTGCCAGCAGCATGGCTGGACTAGCCAAAAACATTCAGTACTTC
cdr3_aa: CASSMAGLAKNIQYF

d_call: TRBD1
v_call: TRBV7-9
j_call: TRBJ2-7
clone_size: few
cdr3_length: 13
cdr3_nt: TGTGCCAGCAGGCCGGGACAGGGCTACGAGCAGTACTTC
cdr3_aa: CASRPGQGYEQYF

d_call: TRBD2
v_call: TRBV5-1
j_call: TRBJ2-7
clone_size: few
cdr3_length: 17
cdr3_nt: TGCGCCAGCAGCGTCTGGGGCGGGGGAACCCAGAGGGACGAGCAGTACTTC
cdr3_aa: CASSVWGGGTQRDEQYF

d_call: TRBD2
v_call: TRBV5-1
j_call: TRBJ2-4
clone_size: NA
cdr3_length: 15
cdr3_nt: TGCGCCAGCAGGACTCTAGCGGGGGGTGGAAACATTCAGTACTTC
cdr3_aa: CASRTLAGGGNIQYF

d_call: TRBD2
v_call: TRBV4-1
j_call: TRBJ2-7
clone_size: few
cdr3_length: 18
cdr3_nt: TGCGCCAGCAGCCAAGGCGGGCTAGCGGGTCGTCGCTCCTACGAGCAGTACTTC
cdr3_aa: CASSQGGLAGRRSYEQYF

d_call: NA
v_call: TRBV24-1
j_call: TRBJ2-6
clone_size: NA
cdr3_length: 14
cdr3_nt: TGTGCCACCAGTCGCGTACGCGGGGCCAACGTCCTGACTTTC
cdr3_aa: CATSRVRGANVLTF

d_call: NA
v_call: TRBV3-1
j_call: TRBJ2-2
clone_size: few
cdr3_length: 14
cdr3_nt: TGTGCCAGCAGCCAGGCAGGGCCTATCGGGGAGCTGTTTTTT
cdr3_aa: CASSQAGPIGELFF

d_call: NA
v_call: TRBV4-1
j_call: TRBJ1-4
clone_size: few
cdr3_length: 15
cdr3_nt: TGCGCCAGCAGCCAAGTTAAAGGCTTTAATGAAAAACTGTTTTTT
cdr3_aa: CASSQVKGFNEKLFF

d_call: NA
v_call: TRBV24-1
j_call: TRBJ1-3
clone_size: few
cdr3_length: 17
cdr3_nt: TGTGCCACCAGTGATCCACCACAGGGTTACTCCGGAAACACCATATATTTT
cdr3_aa: CATSDPPQGYSGNTIYF

d_call: NA
v_call: TRBV7-2
j_call: TRBJ2-2
clone_size: NA
cdr3_length: 14
cdr3_nt: TGTGCCAGCAGCTTAGGCAGAGGCACCGGGGAGCTGTTTTTT
cdr3_aa: CASSLGRGTGELFF

d_call: TRBD2
v_call: TRBV5-1
j_call: TRBJ2-3
clone_size: few
cdr3_length: 15
cdr3_nt: TGCGCCAGCAGCGCCACTAGCGGGAGTCCAGATACGCAGTATTTT
cdr3_aa: CASSATSGSPDTQYF

d_call: TRBD2
v_call: TRBV4-1
j_call: TRBJ2-7
clone_size: NA
cdr3_length: 16
cdr3_nt: TGCGCCAGCAGCCGGGGACTAGCGGGACCGACCTACGAGCAGTACTTC
cdr3_aa: CASSRGLAGPTYEQYF

d_call: NA
v_call: TRBV7-2
j_call: TRBJ2-5
clone_size: many
cdr3_length: 18
cdr3_nt: TGTGCCAGCAGCTTAGTACCCAAAGGGGGAGGCTCACAAGAGACCCAGTACTTC
cdr3_aa: CASSLVPKGGGSQETQYF

d_call: TRBD1
v_call: TRBV12-3/TRBV12-4
j_call: TRBJ1-2
clone_size: few
cdr3_length: 16
cdr3_nt: TGTGCCAGCAGTCCAACAATCGGACAGGGAGGTCGTGGCTACACCTTC
cdr3_aa: CASSPTIGQGGRGYTF

d_call: TRBD2
v_call: TRBV12-3/TRBV12-4
j_call: TRBJ2-1
clone_size: NA
cdr3_length: 16
cdr3_nt: TGTGCCAGCGGTTATGGGACTAGCGGGATACTCAATGAGCAGTTCTTC
cdr3_aa: CASGYGTSGILNEQFF

d_call: NA
v_call: TRBV20-1
j_call: TRBJ2-1
clone_size: NA
cdr3_length: 15
cdr3_nt: TGCAGTGCTAGAGGATTGGCAGGGAAGGAAAATGAGCAGTTCTTC
cdr3_aa: CSARGLAGKENEQFF

d_call: NA
v_call: TRBV28
j_call: TRBJ2-6
clone_size: NA
cdr3_length: 14
cdr3_nt: TGTGCCAGCATCACCCGCTCTGGGGCCAACGTCCTGACTTTC
cdr3_aa: CASITRSGANVLTF

d_call: TRBD1
v_call: TRBV4-2
j_call: TRBJ1-4
clone_size: few
cdr3_length: 16
cdr3_nt: TGTGCCAGCAGCCGATCACAGGGGTCAACTAATGAAAAACTGTTTTTT
cdr3_aa: CASSRSQGSTNEKLFF

d_call: TRBD2
v_call: TRBV12-3/TRBV12-4
j_call: TRBJ2-7
clone_size: NA
cdr3_length: 15
cdr3_nt: TGTGCCAGCAGTCGGGGACTAGCGGGGACCTACGAGCAGTACTTC
cdr3_aa: CASSRGLAGTYEQYF

d_call: TRBD2
v_call: TRBV29-1
j_call: TRBJ2-1
clone_size: NA
cdr3_length: 16
cdr3_nt: TGCAGCGGAGAGCGGGGGCTCCCTTTTCCCTACAATGAGCAGTTCTTC
cdr3_aa: CSGERGLPFPYNEQFF

d_call: TRBD2
v_call: TRBV5-1
j_call: TRBJ2-3
clone_size: NA
cdr3_length: 15
cdr3_nt: TGCGCCAGCAGCGGAAGTAGCGGGGGGGAGGATACGCAGTATTTT
cdr3_aa: CASSGSSGGEDTQYF

d_call: NA
v_call: TRBV19
j_call: TRBJ2-1
clone_size: NA
cdr3_length: 15
cdr3_nt: TGTGCCAGTAGTATTTGGAGAAAGGGGATCAATGAGCAGTTCTTC
cdr3_aa: CASSIWRKGINEQFF

d_call: NA
v_call: TRBV24-1
j_call: TRBJ2-2
clone_size: few
cdr3_length: 15
cdr3_nt: TGTGCCACCAGTGATCTCAAGATTGTTACCGGGGAGCTGTTTTTT
cdr3_aa: CATSDLKIVTGELFF

d_call: NA
v_call: TRBV28
j_call: TRBJ2-7
clone_size: NA
cdr3_length: 14
cdr3_nt: TGTGCCAGCAGTTTATTCGAGGGGAACTACGAGCAGTACTTC
cdr3_aa: CASSLFEGNYEQYF

d_call: NA
v_call: TRBV4-1
j_call: TRBJ2-7
clone_size: once
cdr3_length: 16
cdr3_nt: TGCGCCAGCAGCCCCGGGGACATGGGATTCTCCTACGAGCAGTACTTC
cdr3_aa: CASSPGDMGFSYEQYF

d_call: NA
v_call: TRBV5-1
j_call: TRBJ2-7
clone_size: few
cdr3_length: 17
cdr3_nt: TGCGCCACTACGCCTCTATTTGCAGGGGAAAACCCCTACGAGCAGTACTTC
cdr3_aa: CATTPLFAGENPYEQYF

d_call: NA
v_call: TRBV27
j_call: TRBJ2-5
clone_size: NA
cdr3_length: 14
cdr3_nt: TGTGCCAGCAGTTTATCGGCAGGGACTGAGACCCAGTACTTC
cdr3_aa: CASSLSAGTETQYF

d_call: TRBD1
v_call: TRBV9
j_call: TRBJ1-6
clone_size: NA
cdr3_length: 15
cdr3_nt: TGTGCCAGCAGCGTGGGACAGGGATATAATTCACCCCTCCACTTT
cdr3_aa: CASSVGQGYNSPLHF

d_call: NA
v_call: TRBV12-3/TRBV12-4
j_call: TRBJ1-1
clone_size: few
cdr3_length: 13
cdr3_nt: TGTGCCACTCCGCACGAGGGCCGGCCTGAAGCTTTCTTT
cdr3_aa: CATPHEGRPEAFF

d_call: TRBD1
v_call: TRBV4-2
j_call: TRBJ1-1
clone_size: NA
cdr3_length: 17
cdr3_nt: TGCGCCAGCAGCCAAGAGGGGACGTTGAGGGGGCTTACTGAAGCTTTCTTT
cdr3_aa: CASSQEGTLRGLTEAFF

d_call: NA
v_call: TRBV5-1
j_call: TRBJ2-2
clone_size: few
cdr3_length: 14
cdr3_nt: TGCGCCAGCAGCATGGGGACATACTCCGGGGAGCTGTTTTTT
cdr3_aa: CASSMGTYSGELFF

d_call: NA
v_call: TRBV24-1
j_call: TRBJ2-6
clone_size: few
cdr3_length: 18
cdr3_nt: TGTGCCACCAGTGATGGGGTCAGTACTCTCTCTGGGGCCAACGTCCTGACTTTC
cdr3_aa: CATSDGVSTLSGANVLTF

d_call: NA
v_call: TRBV10-3
j_call: TRBJ1-6
clone_size: NA
cdr3_length: 15
cdr3_nt: TGTGCCATCAGTGAAGACAGGTCCTATAATTCACCCCTCCACTTT
cdr3_aa: CAISEDRSYNSPLHF

d_call: NA
v_call: TRBV19
j_call: TRBJ2-7
clone_size: once
cdr3_length: 14
cdr3_nt: TGTGCCAGTAGTACATCTCTATCGACAGACGAGCAGTACTTC
cdr3_aa: CASSTSLSTDEQYF

d_call: TRBD2
v_call: TRBV12-3/TRBV12-4
j_call: TRBJ2-1
clone_size: few
cdr3_length: 14
cdr3_nt: TGTGCCAGCAGTTTCCTAGCGGGAAACAATGAGCAGTTCTTC
cdr3_aa: CASSFLAGNNEQFF

d_call: TRBD2
v_call: TRBV4-2
j_call: TRBJ2-5
clone_size: NA
cdr3_length: 15
cdr3_nt: TGTGCCAGCAGCGCACTAGCGGGAGGGCAGGAGACCCAGTACTTC
cdr3_aa: CASSALAGGQETQYF